Shown below are 17 T cell receptor beta chains from a single sample sequenced in a study of blood T cell repertoires in COVID-19 (TCRdb year 2020). The library relied on the immunoSEQ multiplex PCR assay. As stored in TCRdb, this immuneACCESS dataset retains in-frame rearrangements with V and J assigned. A fraction of the clones does not appear; measured against another copy, unresolved V genes explain less than half of the discrepancy, and the remainder lacks a known reason. This sample is represented by approximately 92,000 clones; around 88% of them were singletons. About 17% of the sample belongs to the ten largest clones. Sequencing was performed on peripheral blood. These receptor sequences come from a woman aged 55-69 years with COVID-19, enrolled during active disease.

This clone was detected once. The rearrangement uses TRBV6-5 and TRBJ1-1; 9 nucleotides line up with TRBD1. The CDR3 contains 14 residues. The V and J ends lost 8 bases and 4 bases, in that order; junction bases with no gene match: 8. The germline gives CDR1 MNHEY, CDR2 SVGAGI. CDR3 in DNA: TGTGCCAGCGGCCGGGACAGGGTCTTCACTGAAGCTTTCTTT. Amino acid sequence: CASGRDRVFTEAFF.

This clone turned up a few times. The gene calls are TRBV6-6 and TRBJ1-2; D is unclear. V was cut by 3 bases and J by 1 base, with 9 bases left in between. Germline V lookup: CDR1 MNHNY, CDR2 SVGAGI (reference sequence). This CDR3 contains 14 residues. The CDR3 DNA sequence: TGTGCCAGCAGTTATACCCAACTTAACTATGGCTACACCTTC. This gives the protein CASSYTQLNYGYTF.

The V and J genes are TRBV11-3 and TRBJ2-7; D possibly corresponds to TRBD2 (6 bases). The CDR3 has 15 amino acids. Germline V gene lookup returns CDR1 SGHNT and CDR2 YENEEA. Trimming cost V 5 bases and J 3 bases, with 17 bases left between them. This CDR3 reads CASSPYPGAGYEQYF. The CDR3 DNA sequence: TGTGCCAGCAGCCCTTACCCGGGAGCAGGCTACGAGCAGTACTTC. The full variable domain, rest sourced from reference TRBV11-3 and TRBJ2-7, is EAGVVQSPRYKIIEKKQPVAFWCNPISGHNTLYWYLQNLGQGPELLIRYENEEAVDDSQLPKDRFSAERLKGVDSTLKIQPAELGDSAVYLCASSPYPGAGYEQYFGPGTRLTVT.

This rearrangement joins TRBV18 to TRBJ2-7; D unresolved. CDR3 length: 13 residues. Germline V gene data show CDR1 as KGHSH and CDR2 as LQKENI. Between the trimmed V and J ends, which lost 6 bases and 2 bases, there was a span of 11 bases. The CDR3 reads CASSPSSPYEQYF. The CDR3 bases are TGTGCCAGCTCTCCCTCAAGCCCCTACGAGCAGTACTTC.

The chain uses TRBV27 and TRBJ2-7, with D perhaps matching TRBD2 (6 bases). CDR1 is MNHEY and CDR2 is SMNVEV in the germline V gene (reference sequence). Trimming took off 7 bases at V and 2 bases at J, with 12 bases between the two ends. This CDR3 region has 13 residues. The CDR3 loop reads CASMRDGAYEQYF. The CDR3 DNA is TGTGCCAGCATGCGGGACGGAGCCTACGAGCAGTACTTC.

Only one count was recorded for this clone. The genes are TRBV6-5 and TRBJ2-7; 7 bases map to TRBD1. The germline gives CDR1 MNHEY, CDR2 SVGAGI. CDR3 length: 13 amino acids. Unmatched junction bases numbered 4, after V lost 6 bases and J lost 2 bases. CDR3 coding DNA: TGTGCCAGCAGGGGACAGAGGACCTACGAGCAGTACTTC. It encodes CASRGQRTYEQYF.

This chain uses TRBV20-1 with TRBJ1-2, with a possible D match to TRBD1 (6 bases). The CDR3 has 11 residues. Trimming shortened V by 6 bases and J by 4 bases, and 9 bases separated the two germline ends. Germline V CDR1 and CDR2: DFQATT, SNEGSKA (reference sequence). The CDR3 DNA sequence: TGCAGTGCCGGGACAACCTATGGCTACACCTTC. This gives the protein CSAGTTYGYTF.

This clone has a single count. The CDR3 sequence is CASSLQNQPQHF. The CDR3 DNA follows: TGTGCCAGCAGCTTACAAAATCAGCCCCAGCATTTT. The V gene is TRBV7-2, the J gene TRBJ1-5; no definite D call. Between the trimmed V and J ends, which lost 2 bases and 4 bases, there was a span of 3 bases. Germline-derived CDR1 and CDR2 are SGHTA and FQGNSA. The CDR3 consists of 12 residues.

This clone was counted once. This chain connects TRBV3-1 (or the pseudogene TRBV3-2) to TRBJ1-1; TRBD1 aligns across 7 bases. The CDR3 contains 15 residues. The germline gives CDR1 LGHDT, CDR2 YNNKEL (reference sequence). V lost 0 bases, J lost 1 base, and 2 bases stayed unmatched. The CDR3 nucleotides read TGTGCCAGCAGCCAAGAGACAGGGAGGAACACTGAAGCTTTCTTT. This translates into CASSQETGRNTEAFF.

The genes are TRBV2 and TRBJ2-7; the match to TRBD1 covers 7 bases. From germline, CDR1 is SNHLY and CDR2 FYNNEI. J lost 4 bases, V lost 7 bases, and 10 bases had no gene match. This CDR3 contains 14 residues. CDR3 bases: TGTGCCAGCACCCGACAGGGATTAACTTACGAGCAGTACTTC. Residues: CASTRQGLTYEQYF.

The count of this clone is one. The V and J genes are TRBV7-2 and TRBJ2-5; tentatively, D is TRBD1 (5 bases). CDR1 is SGHTA and CDR2 is FQGNSA in the germline V gene. V was cut by 1 base and J by 2 bases, with 17 bases left in between. The CDR3 spans 17 residues. CDR3 DNA: TGTGCCAGCAGCTTAGGTGTCAGGGTTGAAGGACAAGAGACCCAGTACTTC. Translated: CASSLGVRVEGQETQYF.

The chain is built from TRBV7-9 and TRBJ2-7, with a tentative D call TRBD2 (6 bases). The V end lost 2 bases, the J end lost 6 bases, and 14 bases lay between the germline ends. The germline CDR1 and CDR2 sequences are SEHNR and FQNEAQ (reference sequence). CDR3 size: 14 residues. The CDR3 reads CASSLMMEEGEQYF. In nucleotides, the CDR3 is TGTGCCAGCAGCTTAATGATGGAGGAGGGCGAGCAGTACTTC.

This chain joins TRBV30 and TRBJ1-6; 9 bases fit TRBD1. From germline, CDR1 is GTSNPN and CDR2 SVGIG (reference sequence). The CDR3 contains 15 residues. Trimming took 0 bases from V and 8 from J; bases not matched to a gene: 5. The CDR3 spells CAWSVTGTGYSPLHF. CDR3 nucleotide sequence: TGTGCCTGGAGTGTAACCGGGACAGGGTATTCACCCCTCCACTTT.

This clone was observed a few times. V gene TRBV18 combines with J gene TRBJ1-1; D not certain. CDR1 is KGHSH and CDR2 is LQKENI in the germline V gene. The germline V and J ends were trimmed by 3 bases and 2 bases, with 7 bases remaining between them. The CDR3 has 13 residues. For the CDR3, the DNA is TGTGCCAGCTCACCCCTACTAAACACTGAAGCTTTCTTT. Translation: CASSPLLNTEAFF.

This clone appeared a single time. The gene calls are TRBV23-1 and TRBJ2-7, with D possibly TRBD2 on 6 matching bases. TRBV23-1 falls under the ORF class, with uncertain function. CDR3 length equals 15 residues. The V end lost 5 bases, the J end lost 2 bases, and 16 bases lay between the germline ends. The chain's CDR3 is CASSMGGNTPYEQYF. The CDR3 DNA reads TGCGCCAGCAGTATGGGGGGAAATACTCCCTACGAGCAGTACTTC.

The chain carries TRBV6-1 and TRBJ1-5; TRBD1 is a possible D gene (6 bases). The CDR3 runs 15 residues. V was pared by 3 bases and J by 2 bases, with 11 bases between. Germline values: CDR1 MNHNS, CDR2 SASEGT. The CDR3 here is CASSDRGIGNQPQHF. CDR3 sequence (DNA): TGTGCCAGCAGTGACAGGGGAATTGGCAATCAGCCCCAGCATTTT.

V and J are TRBV5-1 and TRBJ2-5; D is possibly TRBD2 (6 bases). The germline V and J ends were trimmed by 4 bases and 2 bases, with 12 bases remaining between them. This CDR3 region has 14 residues. From germline, CDR1 is SGHRS and CDR2 YFSETQ. This CDR3 reads CASSPLGGQETQYF. The DNA for the CDR3 is TGCGCCAGCAGCCCATTGGGGGGTCAAGAGACCCAGTACTTC.